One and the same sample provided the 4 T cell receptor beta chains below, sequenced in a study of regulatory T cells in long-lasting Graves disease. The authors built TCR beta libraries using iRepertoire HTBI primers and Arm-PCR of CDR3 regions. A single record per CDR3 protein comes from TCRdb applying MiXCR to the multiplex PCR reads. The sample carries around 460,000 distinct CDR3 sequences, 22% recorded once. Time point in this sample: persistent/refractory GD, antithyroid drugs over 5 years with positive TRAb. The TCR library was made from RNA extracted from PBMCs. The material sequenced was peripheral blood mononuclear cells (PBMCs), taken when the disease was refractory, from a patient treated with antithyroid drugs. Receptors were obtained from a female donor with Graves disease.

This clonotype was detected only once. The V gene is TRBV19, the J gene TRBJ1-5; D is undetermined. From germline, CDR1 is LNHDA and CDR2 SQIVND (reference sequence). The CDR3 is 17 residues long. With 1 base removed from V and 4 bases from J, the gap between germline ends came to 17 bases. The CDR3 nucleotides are TGTGCCAGTAGTATAGCACGGCGCTTCACTTCAAATCAGCCCCAGCATTTT. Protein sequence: CASSIARRFTSNQPQHF.

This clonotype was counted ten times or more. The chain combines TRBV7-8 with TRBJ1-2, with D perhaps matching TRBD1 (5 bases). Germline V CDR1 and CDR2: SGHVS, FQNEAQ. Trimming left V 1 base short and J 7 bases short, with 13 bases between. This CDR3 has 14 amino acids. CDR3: CASSLEFQGTGYTF. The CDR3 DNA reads TGTGCCAGCAGCTTAGAATTCCAGGGAACTGGCTACACCTTC.

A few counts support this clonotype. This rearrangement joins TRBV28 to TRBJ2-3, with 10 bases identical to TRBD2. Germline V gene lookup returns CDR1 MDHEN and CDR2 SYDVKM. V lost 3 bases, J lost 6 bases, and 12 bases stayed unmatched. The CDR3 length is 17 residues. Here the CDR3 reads CASSFATGSGGADTQYF. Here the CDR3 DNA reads TGTGCCAGCAGTTTTGCTACGGGGAGCGGGGGGGCGGATACGCAGTATTTT.

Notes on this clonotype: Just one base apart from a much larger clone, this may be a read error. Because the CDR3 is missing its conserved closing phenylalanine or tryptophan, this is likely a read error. CDR3 residues: CASADFYEQYL. In nucleotides, the CDR3 is TGTGCCAGCGCAGACTTCTACGAGCAGTACCTC. V and J are TRBV12-3 or TRBV12-4 and TRBJ2-7; D is unresolved. CDR3 size: 11 residues. V lost 8 bases and J lost 3, with 8 bases in between.